This T cell receptor beta chain is from a study of blood T cells in healthy people across ages. On the study more broadly: When template switching was applied, about one barcoded beta molecule was captured per two T cells.

A second PCR, run for roughly 7 to 11 cycles, used a sample-barcoded 5' primer plus a J-beta primer mix. Each cDNA molecule was tagged by a template-switch adaptor with 12 random nucleotides. MiXCR was run by TCRdb on the 5' RACE reads, yielding one entry per CDR3 protein. The data contain 1.5 million to 2 million distinct CDR3 sequences, 25% to 30% of them seen just once; the ten biggest clones take up less than 9.5%. Comments on this clonotype: Antigen: not known. One end of the junction fails to match germline, which may point to a read error.

Study results and caveats: It was the long-lived donors that had more naive CD4+ cells and higher diversity than aged donors.

No fewer than 6.5 million PBMCs went into each sample. Sequenced material: blood. This receptor was obtained from a woman aged 25 to 39 in good health.

For the CDR3, the DNA is TGCAGTGCTGCGGGACTAGCGGGAGGAAATCTACGCAATGAGCAGGTCTTC. Translating it yields CSAAGLAGGNLRNEQVF. The rearrangement joins TRBV20-1 to TRBJ2-1; 15 bases align to TRBD2. This CDR3 has 17 residues. Germline V lookup: CDR1 DFQATT, CDR2 SNEGSKA (reference sequence).